This T cell receptor beta chain was sequenced for a study of blood T cell repertoires in COVID-19. At the level of the study: PBMCs, B-cell-depleted T cells, or T cells were the source of the cDNA or gDNA that made up the material.

Sequencing was performed with immunoSEQ multiplex PCR; in TCRdb, only in-frame clones are kept and a portion is missing. The table has approximately 29,000 clones, roughly 80% seen once. What was sequenced was peripheral blood. This sequence originates from a woman aged 55-70 years with acute or convalescent COVID-19.

The CDR3 loop is CASSEEGQGYGYTF. The DNA for the CDR3 is TGTGCCAGCAGTGAAGAGGGACAGGGGTATGGCTACACCTTC. This chain links TRBV2 with TRBJ1-2, with 10 bases aligning to TRBD1. Germline assignment: CDR1 SNHLY and CDR2 FYNNEI. Trimming cost V 1 base and J 5 bases; bases outside gene matches: 1. The CDR3 consists of 14 residues.